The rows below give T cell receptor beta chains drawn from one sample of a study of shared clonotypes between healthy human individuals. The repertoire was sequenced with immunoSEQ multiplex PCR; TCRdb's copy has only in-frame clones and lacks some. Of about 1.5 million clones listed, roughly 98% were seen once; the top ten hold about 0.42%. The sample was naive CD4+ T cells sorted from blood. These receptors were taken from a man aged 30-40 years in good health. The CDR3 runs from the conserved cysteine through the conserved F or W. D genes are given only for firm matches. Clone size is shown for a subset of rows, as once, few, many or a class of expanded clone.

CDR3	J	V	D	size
CASSAGLAGVYEQYF	TRBJ2-7	TRBV6-6	TRBD2	.
CASSIEDRVYEQYF	TRBJ2-7	TRBV19	TRBD1	.
CASSYLVGLEQFF	TRBJ2-1	TRBV6-6	.	.
CASSLEGTVGGTEAFF	TRBJ1-1	TRBV7-9	.	.
CASSLELGRNTEAFF	TRBJ1-1	TRBV5-1	.	.
CSVDRGYGYTF	TRBJ1-2	TRBV29-1	.	.
CASSQDRATGAFF	TRBJ1-1	TRBV2	TRBD1	.
CASSENTWEAKLFF	TRBJ1-4	TRBV25-1	.	.
CSVTAGEGVAYNEQFF	TRBJ2-1	TRBV29-1	TRBD2	.
CASSLDRAGKNEKLFF	TRBJ1-4	TRBV18	TRBD1	.
CSVPVLIAGGRRVDTQYF	TRBJ2-3	TRBV29-1	TRBD2	.
CASSLGDRNNQPQHF	TRBJ1-5	TRBV28	.	.
CASSLEGATNEKLFF	TRBJ1-4	TRBV5-1	.	.
CASSTRVSTQHF	TRBJ1-5	TRBV19	.	.
CASSLAGTSGTDTQYF	TRBJ2-3	TRBV5-1	TRBD2	.
CASSAGHVAKNIQYF	TRBJ2-4	TRBV2	.	.
CASSRTSGREEQYF	TRBJ2-7	TRBV18	TRBD2	.
CASRKYRGSYEQYF	TRBJ2-7	TRBV28	TRBD1	.
CASSEGSQHF	TRBJ1-5	TRBV6-1	.	once
CASSVSAGVTYEQYF	TRBJ2-7	TRBV9	TRBD2	.
CASSEGRPGQDYYEQYF	TRBJ2-7	TRBV6-1	TRBD1	.
CASSLRLAGGIIYEQYF	TRBJ2-7	TRBV28	TRBD2	.
CASSSLKYEQYF	TRBJ2-7	TRBV7-2	.	.
CASSLALSSYNEQFF	TRBJ2-1	TRBV7-7	.	.
CASSVAPTSGHYNEQFF	TRBJ2-1	TRBV9	TRBD2	.
CASSLAGQINTGELFF	TRBJ2-2	TRBV5-1	.	.
CASGLSAARPRGPHGYTF	TRBJ1-2	TRBV12-5	TRBD1	.
CASSLDLSTGELFF	TRBJ2-2	TRBV5-4	.	once
CASSLPGLDGEAFF	TRBJ1-1	TRBV28	.	.
CASSPSVAGPGGSQHF	TRBJ1-5	TRBV28	.	.
CSVGASLYNEQFF	TRBJ2-1	TRBV29-1	.	.
CASSPDRGGGYTF	TRBJ1-2	TRBV11-2	TRBD1	.
CASSRLGPNEKLFF	TRBJ1-4	TRBV6-1	.	.
CASRPSLGTGELFF	TRBJ2-2	TRBV6-6	.	.
CAIRGGWTEAFF	TRBJ1-1	TRBV10-3	TRBD1	.
CASSPLAGADTQYF	TRBJ2-3	TRBV27	TRBD2	.
CATAGREAPSYNEQFF	TRBJ2-1	TRBV5-4	TRBD2	once
CASSPGGTGVNGYTF	TRBJ1-2	TRBV5-1	TRBD1	.
CASSLNRGGETQYF	TRBJ2-5	TRBV28	TRBD1	.
CSVGDYEQYF	TRBJ2-7	TRBV29-1	.	.
CASSPRDRGYTF	TRBJ1-2	TRBV18	.	.
CAWRKIIADPGTDTQYF	TRBJ2-3	TRBV30	.	.
CASSERTGAHYGYTF	TRBJ1-2	TRBV2	.	.
CASSRGTGVYEQYF	TRBJ2-7	TRBV5-6	TRBD1	.
CASSGLGLAENIQYF	TRBJ2-4	TRBV9	.	.
CASSPPVHSSPGDKYNEQFF	TRBJ2-1	TRBV18	.	.